The clone carrying this T cell receptor beta chain was seen a handful of times. The antigen remains unidentified. MiXCR, run by TCRdb on the RT-PCR reads, gives a single entry per CDR3 protein. The sample includes over 750,000 distinct CDR3 sequences, 21% seen only once; the top ten take approximately 10%. This CDR3 contains 14 residues. V was pared by 4 bases and J by 4 bases, with 13 bases between. This specimen belongs to a study of response to subunit inactivated influenza vaccine. Study-wide points: Researchers suggested that each seasonal influenza vaccination recruits few new T cells.

This sequence joins TRBV12-3 or TRBV12-4 and TRBJ2-5; possibly TRBD2 for D (5 bases). The sequence was collected from a man in his fifties who received an inactivated influenza vaccine. Sequencing used PBMCs from blood, obtained roughly 5 days after vaccination. The CDR3: CASSSALAPETQYF. The CDR3 DNA reads as TGTGCCAGCAGTTCCGCCCTAGCACCAGAGACCCAGTACTTC.